What follows are 22 T cell receptor beta chains derived from one specimen sequenced in a study of cytomegalovirus exposure and HLA in healthy donors. TCRdb's copy holds only in-frame clones and misses some; the assay was immunoSEQ multiplex PCR. The sample lists approximately 120,000 clones, about 96% occurring once. Sample: PBMCs. These receptor sequences come from a young man in good health and CMV-seronegative.

This sequence joins TRBV7-2 and TRBJ1-2; weak D call: TRBD1 (6 bases). Trimming cost V 4 bases and J 8 bases, with 26 bases left between them. Germline lookup yields CDR1 SGHTA and CDR2 FQGNSA. This CDR3 has 17 residues. The CDR3 DNA reads as TGTGCCAGCAGCTGGAGGAGGGGGGGCCTAACATCGGGAGGCTACACCTTC. The encoded protein is CASSWRRGGLTSGGYTF. Full variable domain (remainder filled in from reference TRBV7-2 and TRBJ1-2): GAGVSQSPSNKVTEKGKDVELRCDPISGHTALYWYRQSLGQGLEFLIYFQGNSAPDKSGLPSDRFSAERTGGSVSTLTIQRTQQEDSAVYLCASSWRRGGLTSGGYTFGSGTRLTVV.

The chain links TRBV6-6 to TRBJ2-3; D possibly corresponds to TRBD2 (6 bases). This CDR3 is 12 amino acids long. Looked up from germline, CDR1 is MNHNY and CDR2 is SVGAGI (reference sequence). The V gene lost 4 bases and the J gene lost 6 bases, with 8 bases spanning the gap. The CDR3, as DNA: TGTGCCAGCAGTTCTCGGGGGGATACGCAGTATTTT. Translating gives CASSSRGDTQYF.

This chain connects TRBV7-9 to TRBJ2-2; no clear D. The CDR3 runs 14 residues. V was pared by 3 bases and J by 1 base, with 6 bases between. Germline lookup yields CDR1 SEHNR and CDR2 FQNEAQ (reference sequence). CDR3 in DNA: TGTGCCAGCAGCTTCCCCGGGAACACCGGGGAGCTGTTTTTT. Translated, it gives CASSFPGNTGELFF.

The chain recombines TRBV27 with TRBJ2-1; D call uncertain. The V gene's germline CDR1 is MNHEY and CDR2 SMNVEV (reference sequence). This CDR3 contains 14 residues. The V gene lost 7 bases and the J gene lost 0 bases, with 10 bases spanning the gap. CDR3 amino acids: CASKRLSSYNEQFF. For the CDR3, the DNA is TGTGCCAGCAAACGACTCAGCTCCTACAATGAGCAGTTCTTC.

The chain employs TRBV19 and TRBJ1-1; the match to TRBD1 covers 7 bases. V shed 9 bases, J shed 4 bases, and the junction held 14 bases outside the gene matches. The length of the CDR3 is 15 residues. Per germline, CDR1 LNHDA and CDR2 SQIVND (reference sequence). The CDR3, as DNA: TGTGCCAGCCTCCGGGACAGAGCATCGACCACTGAAGCTTTCTTT. Amino acid sequence: CASLRDRASTTEAFF.

The rearrangement uses TRBV11-2 and TRBJ2-5, with 7 bases that match TRBD1. This CDR3 contains 14 residues. Germline V gene lookup returns CDR1 SGHAT and CDR2 FQNNGV. J was trimmed by 4 bases and V by 4 bases; bases with no gene match: 6. DNA of the CDR3: TGTGCCAGCAGCTCTTCAGGGGGTCGAGAGACCCAGTACTTC. Its translation is CASSSSGGRETQYF.

The rearrangement joins TRBV11-3 to TRBJ2-7, with 7 bases that match TRBD2. This CDR3 region has 13 residues. Trimming at V came to 3 bases and at J to 6 bases, leaving 5 bases not matched to a gene. Looked up from germline, CDR1 is SGHNT and CDR2 is YENEEA. CDR3 nucleotide sequence: TGTGCCAGCAGCTTGGCGGGAGAAAGCGAGCAGTACTTC. Protein: CASSLAGESEQYF. The whole variable domain, filled in from reference TRBV11-3 and TRBJ2-7, reads EAGVVQSPRYKIIEKKQPVAFWCNPISGHNTLYWYLQNLGQGPELLIRYENEEAVDDSQLPKDRFSAERLKGVDSTLKIQPAELGDSAVYLCASSLAGESEQYFGPGTRLTVT.

The chain uses TRBV6-1 and TRBJ2-3; D gene ambiguous. V lost 7 bases and J lost 8, with 16 bases in between. This CDR3 is built from 13 residues. Germline CDR1 reads MNHNS; CDR2 reads SASEGT. CDR3 nucleotide sequence: TGTGCCAGCAAATCTCAACTGCCCGGTACGCAGTATTTT. It specifies CASKSQLPGTQYF.

In the case of this clone: One end of the junction does not line up with germline, which may come from a read error. The chain carries TRBV2 and TRBJ1-4; no clear D. CDR3 size: 14 residues. Germline CDR1 and CDR2: SNHLY and FYNNEI. In nucleotides, the CDR3 is TGTGCCAGCACCCAAGACGGTACTAATGATAAACTGTTTTTT. Translated: CASTQDGTNDKLFF.

CDR3 DNA sequence: TGTGCCAGCAGTCTAATAACGAACACCGGGGAGCTGTTTTTT. Protein: CASSLITNTGELFF. The V gene is TRBV27, the J gene TRBJ2-2; D ambiguous. Germline loops: CDR1 MNHEY, CDR2 SMNVEV (reference sequence). CDR3 size: 14 residues. The ends were cut back, 5 bases at V and 0 bases at J, with 7 bases in the middle.

The chain is built from TRBV28 and TRBJ2-1; 9 bases line up with TRBD2. The ends lost 6 bases at V and 2 bases at J; junction bases unmatched: 5. This CDR3 has 15 residues. Germline values: CDR1 MDHEN, CDR2 SYDVKM. The CDR3 here is CASSVLAGPYNEQFF. CDR3 DNA sequence: TGTGCCAGCAGCGTACTAGCGGGCCCCTACAATGAGCAGTTCTTC.

This rearrangement joins TRBV21-1 to TRBJ2-7; the D segment call TRBD1 is taken from the table without a DNA check. TRBV21-1 is a pseudogene segment. This CDR3 spans 18 amino acids. This CDR3 reads CASSKGGTGSDKSYEQYF. CDR3 DNA sequence: TGTGCCAGCAGCAAAGGAGGGACAGGGTCGGATAAGTCCTACGAGCAGTACTTC.

V usage is TRBV29-1 and J usage is TRBJ2-7, with 8 bases that match TRBD1. V lost 2 bases, J lost 5 bases, and 20 bases stayed unmatched. Germline V gene sequence: CDR1 SQVTM, CDR2 ANQGSEA. This CDR3 comprises 18 residues. CDR3 region: CSVELPGGRVGGQDEQYF. In nucleotides, the CDR3 is TGCAGCGTTGAATTACCAGGGGGCAGGGTAGGAGGGCAGGACGAGCAGTACTTC.

The gene calls are TRBV5-5 and TRBJ2-3; TRBD1 is a possible D gene (6 bases). Trimming cost V 1 base and J 4 bases, with 10 bases left between them. The length of the CDR3 is 14 residues. CDR1 and CDR2 from the germline V gene are SGHKS and YYEKEE (reference sequence). The CDR3 bases are TGTGCCAGCAGCTTGTTTACAGGGTCAGATACGCAGTATTTT. Translation: CASSLFTGSDTQYF.

The CDR3 is CASSYSEGPLHPAAFF. CDR3 nucleotide sequence: TGTGCCAGCAGTTACTCGGAAGGTCCACTACACCCGGCAGCTTTCTTT. This chain uses TRBV6-6 with TRBJ1-1; D gene unclear. Germline V lookup: CDR1 MNHNY, CDR2 SVGAGI (reference sequence). This CDR3 has 16 residues. The V end lost 0 bases, the J end lost 10 bases, and 21 bases lay between the germline ends.

The genes are TRBV30 and TRBJ2-7, with D perhaps TRBD2 (5 bases). V was trimmed by 0 bases and J by 0 bases, leaving 6 bases between them. Germline V lookup: CDR1 GTSNPN, CDR2 SVGIG (reference sequence). The CDR3 consists of 13 residues. CDR3: CAWSVGSSYEQYF. The CDR3 nucleotides read TGTGCCTGGAGTGTAGGGAGCTCCTACGAGCAGTACTTC.

V usage is TRBV5-8 and J usage is TRBJ2-5, with TRBD2 matching 13 bases. Germline V gene sequence: CDR1 SGHTS, CDR2 YDEGEE. Trimming removed 4 bases from V and 4 bases from J; junction bases left unmatched: 1. This CDR3 is built from 14 residues. The CDR3 loop is CASSRTSGRETQYF. The CDR3 DNA sequence: TGTGCCAGCAGCCGGACTAGCGGGAGAGAGACCCAGTACTTC.

The genes are TRBV7-9 and TRBJ2-1; 7 bases are shared with TRBD1. The V gene end was trimmed by 5 bases and the J gene end by 0 bases; junction bases not matched to a gene: 7. CDR1 and CDR2 (germline): SEHNR, FQNEAQ (reference sequence). This CDR3 is 16 amino acids long. The CDR3: CASSQWTGSSYNEQFF. For the CDR3, the DNA is TGTGCCAGCAGCCAGTGGACAGGCAGCTCCTACAATGAGCAGTTCTTC.

The chain uses TRBV25-1 and TRBJ1-4; 7 nucleotides align to TRBD1. The germline V gene has CDR1 MGHDK and CDR2 SYGVNS. The V and J ends lost 7 bases and 7 bases, in that order; junction bases with no gene match: 9. The CDR3 loop spans 14 amino acids. In DNA, the CDR3 is TGTGCCAGCACCGGGACAGCCTACGGTGAAAAACTGTTTTTT. Translated, it gives CASTGTAYGEKLFF.

The chain links TRBV5-4 to TRBJ1-1, with D maybe TRBD1 (5 bases). V was clipped by 3 bases and J by 0 bases, with 15 bases between them. The V gene's germline CDR1 is SGHNT and CDR2 YYREEE (reference sequence). The CDR3 spans 16 residues. CDR3 in DNA: TGTGCCAGCAGCTCCGTGGGGGGGTACATGAACACTGAAGCTTTCTTT. Translating gives CASSSVGGYMNTEAFF.

The DNA of the CDR3 is TGTGCCAGCAGCCCAGGGACAGGGAGAAGGGAGACCCAGTACTTC. It encodes CASSPGTGRRETQYF. This chain connects TRBV9 to TRBJ2-5, with 9 bases that match TRBD1. CDR1 and CDR2 from the germline V gene are SGDLS and YYNGEE. This CDR3 is built from 15 residues. The V segment lost 4 bases and the J segment 5 bases; nucleotides outside the gene matches: 9.

The chain couples TRBV7-9 to TRBJ2-1; no clear D. The CDR3 loop spans 12 amino acids. V lost 7 bases and J 5 bases, leaving 9 bases between the germline ends. Germline V gives CDR1 SEHNR, CDR2 FQNEAQ (reference sequence). CDR3 nucleotides: TGTGCCAGCACCACTGGAGACAATGAGCAGTTCTTC. This sequence encodes CASTTGDNEQFF.